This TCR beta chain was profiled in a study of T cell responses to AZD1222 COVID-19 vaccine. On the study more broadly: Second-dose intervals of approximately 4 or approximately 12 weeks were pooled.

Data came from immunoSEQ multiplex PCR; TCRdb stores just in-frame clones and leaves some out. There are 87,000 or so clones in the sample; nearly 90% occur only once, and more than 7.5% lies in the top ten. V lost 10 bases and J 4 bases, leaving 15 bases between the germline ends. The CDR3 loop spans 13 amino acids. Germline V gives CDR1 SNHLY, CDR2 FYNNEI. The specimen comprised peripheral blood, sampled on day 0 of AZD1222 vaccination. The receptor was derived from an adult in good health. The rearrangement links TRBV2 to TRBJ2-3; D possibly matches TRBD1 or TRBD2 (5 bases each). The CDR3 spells CAKSGADPDTQYF. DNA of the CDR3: TGTGCCAAGTCCGGGGCCGACCCAGATACGCAGTATTTT. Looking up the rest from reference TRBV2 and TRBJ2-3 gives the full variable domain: EPEVTQTPSHQVTQMGQEVILRCVPISNHLYFYWYRQILGQKVEFLVSFYNNEISEKSEIFDDQFSVERPDGSNFTLKIRSTKLEDSAMYFCAKSGADPDTQYFGPGTRLTVL.